These T cell receptor beta chains were read from a single sample in a study of blood T cell repertoires in COVID-19. Clones were sequenced by immunoSEQ multiplex PCR, and TCRdb holds only the in-frame ones, with some missing. The data show roughly 75,000 clones, roughly 80% seen once. Sample: peripheral blood. These receptor sequences come from a man aged 50 or older with COVID-19, enrolled during active disease. The CDR3 runs from the conserved cysteine through the conserved F or W. The D gene is left open where the match is weak. Clone size is shown for a subset of rows, as once, few, many or a class of expanded clone.

v_gene	abundance	d_gene	j_gene	CDR3aa	CDR3nt
TRBV5-1	few	TRBD2	TRBJ2-1	CASSPGLAGDHEQFF	TGCGCCAGCAGCCCGGGACTAGCGGGAGACCATGAGCAGTTCTTC
TRBV18	few	TRBD1	TRBJ1-2	CASSEQGADYGYTF	TGTGCCAGCTCAGAACAGGGGGCTGACTATGGCTACACCTTC
TRBV27	NA	TRBD1	TRBJ2-7	CASSLLGGTGPYEQYF	TGTGCCAGCAGTTTATTAGGGGGGACAGGGCCCTACGAGCAGTACTTC
TRBV7-2	NA	NA	TRBJ1-2	CASSSGGGRVYGYTF	TGTGCCAGCAGTTCTGGCGGGGGGCGCGTCTATGGCTACACCTTC
TRBV5-1	NA	TRBD1	TRBJ2-5	CASRFSGGHAQETQYF	TGCGCCAGCAGATTCTCAGGGGGACACGCCCAAGAGACCCAGTACTTC
TRBV28	NA	TRBD1	TRBJ2-5	CASSSTGGTQYF	TGTGCCAGCAGTTCGACAGGGGGGACCCAGTACTTC
TRBV3-1/TRBV3-2	NA	TRBD1	TRBJ2-3	CASSQDTGASTDTQYF	TGTGCCAGCAGCCAAGATACAGGGGCAAGCACAGATACGCAGTATTTT
TRBV5-5	once	NA	TRBJ2-5	CASRLRAIAPSQQETQYF	TGTGCCAGCCGTCTGAGGGCCATCGCCCCGAGCCAACAAGAGACCCAGTACTTC
TRBV27	NA	NA	TRBJ2-7	CASSPRPSSYEQYF	TGTGCCAGCAGTCCACGACCTAGCTCCTACGAGCAGTACTTC
TRBV5-1	NA	NA	TRBJ2-1	CASSLLTGLENEQFF	TGCGCCAGCAGCTTATTAACAGGGCTTGAGAATGAGCAGTTCTTC
TRBV4-1	NA	NA	TRBJ2-7	CASSQDVKLYEQYF	TGCGCCAGCAGCCAAGATGTTAAACTCTACGAGCAGTACTTC
TRBV25-1	NA	NA	TRBJ2-1	CASSGSGRSVNEQFF	TGTGCCAGCAGTGGAAGTGGGCGTTCGGTCAATGAGCAGTTCTTC
TRBV14	NA	NA	TRBJ2-1	CASSPLSYNEQFF	TGTGCCAGCAGCCCCCTCAGTTACAATGAGCAGTTCTTC
TRBV7-2	NA	NA	TRBJ2-6	CASSFGGANVLTF	TGTGCCAGCAGCTTCGGTGGGGCCAACGTCCTGACTTTC
TRBV24-1	NA	NA	TRBJ2-5	CATSYGGRTQYF	TGTGCCACCTCCTACGGGGGTAGGACCCAGTACTTC
TRBV24-1	once	TRBD1	TRBJ2-2	CATSDPLTGSYSGELFF	TGTGCCACCAGTGACCCTTTGACAGGGAGTTACTCCGGGGAGCTGTTTTTT
TRBV11-2	NA	NA	TRBJ2-5	CASSLGLETQYF	TGTGCCAGCAGCTTGGGGCTGGAGACCCAGTACTTC
TRBV7-3	NA	TRBD1	TRBJ1-1	CASSSSDRGDTEAFF	TGTGCCAGCAGCTCCTCCGACAGGGGTGATACTGAAGCTTTCTTT
TRBV3-1/TRBV3-2	NA	TRBD1	TRBJ2-7	CASSRGSDRIYEQYF	TGTGCCAGCAGCCGTGGGTCGGACAGGATTTACGAGCAGTACTTC
TRBV5-1	once	NA	TRBJ1-5	CASSLEGFSNQPQHF	TGCGCCAGCAGCTTGGAGGGGTTCAGCAATCAGCCCCAGCATTTT